This T cell receptor (beta chain) was found in a study of cytomegalovirus exposure and HLA in healthy donors. PCR primers comprised 60 Vbeta and 13 Jbeta primers. The repertoire was sequenced with immunoSEQ multiplex PCR; TCRdb's copy has only in-frame clones and lacks some. Here the sample spans tens of thousands of clones, around four fifths being singletons. Of note for this clone: The antigen remains unidentified.

The V and J ends lost 4 bases and 1 base respectively, with 16 bases between them. Germline V CDR1 and CDR2: SGHDT, YYEEEE. The CDR3 covers 16 residues. Study results and caveats: The study labeled about 160 TCR beta chains cytomegalovirus-associated.

This clonotype was sampled from a male donor in good health and CMV-seronegative. The sequencing sample was made of PBMCs. The V and J genes are TRBV5-6 and TRBJ2-3, with D perhaps matching TRBD1 (5 bases). CDR3 in amino acids: CASSIRVSLGTDTQYF. In DNA, the CDR3 is TGTGCCAGCAGCATCAGGGTTAGTTTAGGCACAGATACGCAGTATTTT.